This T cell receptor beta chain was profiled in a study of CD8 T cells in ankylosing spondylitis. Worth noting for this clonotype: The antigen remains unidentified.

A quantitative 5'-RACE method, one with molecular barcodes, was used to make TCR beta libraries. TCRdb reanalysed the 5' RACE reads using MiXCR and keeps one entry per CDR3 protein. Counted here are approximately 150,000 distinct CDR3 sequences, about a third occurring once; the ten biggest clones make up about 6%. Study-wide findings and caveats: From matched ankylosing spondylitis synovial fluid, disease-linked clones were reportedly recovered at significantly enriched levels.

The trim removed 8 bases at V and 5 bases at J, leaving 4 bases unmatched. The CDR3 is made up of 13 amino acids. Germline lookup yields CDR1 KGHSH and CDR2 LQKENI. Sequencing used synovial fluid, either unsorted or a sorted T cell fraction (not recorded which). The rearrangement uses TRBV18 and TRBJ1-5, with 9 bases fitting TRBD1. The sequence came from a male donor with ankylosing spondylitis. Here the CDR3 reads CASTTGGDQPQHF. The CDR3 DNA is TGTGCCAGCACGACAGGGGGAGATCAGCCCCAGCATTTT.